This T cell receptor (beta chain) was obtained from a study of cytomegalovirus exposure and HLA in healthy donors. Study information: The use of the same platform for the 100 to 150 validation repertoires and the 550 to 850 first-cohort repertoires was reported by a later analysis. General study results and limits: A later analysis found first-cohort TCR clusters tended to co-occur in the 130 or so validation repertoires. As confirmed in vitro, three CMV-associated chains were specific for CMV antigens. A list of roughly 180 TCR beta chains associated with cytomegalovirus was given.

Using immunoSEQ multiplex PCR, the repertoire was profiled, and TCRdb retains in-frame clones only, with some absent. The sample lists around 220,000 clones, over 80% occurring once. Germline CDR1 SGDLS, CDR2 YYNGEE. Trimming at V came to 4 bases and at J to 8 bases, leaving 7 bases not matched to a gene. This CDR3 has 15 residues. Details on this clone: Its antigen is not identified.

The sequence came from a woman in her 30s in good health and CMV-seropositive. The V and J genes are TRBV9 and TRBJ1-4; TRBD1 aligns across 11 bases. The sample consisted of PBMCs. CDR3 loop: CASSLGTGGMEKLFF. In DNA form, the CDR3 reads TGTGCCAGCAGCTTAGGGACAGGGGGTATGGAAAAACTGTTTTTT.